Listed here are 31 T cell receptor beta chains from one sample, sequenced in a study of blood T cell repertoires in COVID-19. The repertoire was sequenced with immunoSEQ multiplex PCR; TCRdb's copy has only in-frame clones and lacks some. The sample includes 250,000 to 350,000 clones, about 90% seen only once; the top ten take about 2.2%. The sample comprised peripheral blood. The receptors were sampled from a woman aged 45-59 years who had recovered from COVID-19.

The rearrangement joins TRBV25-1 to TRBJ1-2, with TRBD1 identical over 9 bases. V was pared by 5 bases and J by 4 bases, with 5 bases of the junction left unmatched. Per the germline V gene, CDR1 is MGHDK and CDR2 is SYGVNS. The CDR3 covers 14 residues. This CDR3 is CASSTRTGVYGYTF. The CDR3 nucleotides read TGTGCCAGCAGTACTCGGACAGGGGTCTATGGCTACACCTTC.

The rearrangement uses TRBV9 and TRBJ1-2; D uncertain. V was trimmed by 0 bases and J by 2 bases, leaving 11 bases between them. The CDR3 is made up of 15 amino acids. The germline CDR1 and CDR2 sequences are SGDLS and YYNGEE. CDR3: CASSVEAGGNYGYTF. CDR3 coding DNA: TGTGCCAGCAGCGTAGAAGCAGGAGGGAACTATGGCTACACCTTC. Combining the CDR3 with reference TRBV9 and TRBJ1-2 gives the whole variable domain DSGVTQTPKHLITATGQRVTLRCSPRSGDLSVYWYQQSLDQGLQFLIQYYNGEERAKGNILERFSAQQFPDLHSELNLSSLELGDSALYFCASSVEAGGNYGYTFGSGTRLTVV.

The J gene is TRBJ2-7, the V gene TRBV19; 8 nucleotides agree with TRBD1. The germline CDR1 and CDR2 sequences are LNHDA and SQIVND (reference sequence). The CDR3 covers 16 residues. J lost 5 bases, V lost 1 base, and 10 bases had no gene match. The CDR3 DNA follows: TGTGCCAGTAGTATAGGATCCGGGACAGGACGGGACGAGCAGTACTTC. It specifies CASSIGSGTGRDEQYF.

This chain joins TRBV7-2 and TRBJ1-6, with TRBD1 as a possible D gene (5 bases). In germline, CDR1 is SGHTA, CDR2 FQGNSA. The V and J ends lost 8 bases and 9 bases respectively, with 17 bases between them. The CDR3 totals 14 residues. Here the CDR3 reads CASLRGTSASPLHF. The CDR3 DNA follows: TGTGCCAGCCTTCGGGGGACCTCTGCTTCACCCCTCCACTTT.

This chain links TRBV4-3 with TRBJ2-7; possibly TRBD2 for D (6 bases). Germline CDR1 reads LGHNA; CDR2 reads YSLEER. The CDR3 has 13 amino acids. V was clipped by 4 bases and J by 3 bases, with 10 bases between them. The CDR3 loop is CASSRARGYEQYF. The CDR3 DNA reads TGCGCCAGCAGCCGGGCGCGGGGCTACGAGCAGTACTTC.

The gene calls are TRBV5-8 and TRBJ2-3; 8 bases are a match to TRBD1. V lost 4 bases to trimming and J lost 4 bases; unmatched junction nucleotides: 11. The V gene's germline CDR1 is SGHTS and CDR2 YDEGEE. The CDR3 contains 16 residues. The CDR3 sequence: CASSLGQGMAPDTQYF. The CDR3 DNA follows: TGTGCCAGCAGCCTCGGACAGGGCATGGCCCCAGATACGCAGTATTTT.

The chain employs TRBV5-6 and TRBJ2-5, with 13 bases aligning to TRBD2. The CDR3 is 17 amino acids. V lost 0 bases to trimming and J lost 3 bases; unmatched junction nucleotides: 5. Germline assignment: CDR1 SGHDT and CDR2 YYEEEE. CDR3 DNA: TGTGCCAGCAGCTTGGGTCCAGGACTAGCGGGAGAAGAGACCCAGTACTTC. As protein: CASSLGPGLAGEETQYF.

This clone is a singleton in its sample. This chain connects TRBV5-4 to TRBJ1-3, with D hard to call. The V gene lost 4 bases and the J gene lost 6 bases, with 17 bases spanning the gap. CDR3 length: 15 residues. The germline V gene encodes CDR1 SGHNT and CDR2 YYREEE (reference sequence). The CDR3 sequence: CASSRQTGSTNTIYF. DNA of the CDR3: TGTGCCAGCAGCCGCCAGACTGGCTCGACAAACACCATATATTTT.

V and J are TRBV5-1 and TRBJ2-5; TRBD2 matches at 7 bases. Germline CDR1 is SGHRS and CDR2 is YFSETQ. This CDR3 is 14 amino acids long. V lost 2 bases and J lost 0; bases outside the gene matches: 1. CDR3 sequence (DNA): TGCGCCAGCAGCTTCGGGGGGAACCAAGAGACCCAGTACTTC. This encodes CASSFGGNQETQYF.

The rearrangement uses TRBV7-8 and TRBJ1-5; no firm D call. The CDR3 sequence is 13 residues long. Per germline, CDR1 SGHVS and CDR2 FQNEAQ. The germline V and J ends were trimmed by 1 base and 7 bases, with 8 bases remaining between them. The CDR3 loop reads CASSLDRPQPQHF. DNA for the CDR3: TGTGCCAGCAGCTTAGACAGACCCCAGCCCCAGCATTTT. Variable domain in full (rest from reference TRBV7-8 and TRBJ1-5): GAGVSQSPRYKVAKRGQDVALRCDPISGHVSLFWYQQALGQGPEFLTYFQNEAQLDKSGLPSDRFFAERPEGSVSTLKIQRTQQEDSAVYLCASSLDRPQPQHFGDGTRLSIL.

This clone was picked up one time. The gene calls are TRBV5-6 and TRBJ1-4, with D perhaps TRBD1 (6 bases). The V end was cut by 2 bases, the J end by 8 bases, with 16 bases between. Looked up from germline, CDR1 is SGHDT and CDR2 is YYEEEE. This CDR3 comprises 15 residues. CDR3 bases: TGTGCCAGCAGCTTTGGGTTGGGGGCAGACGAAAAACTGTTTTTT. It codes for CASSFGLGADEKLFF. Combining the CDR3 with reference TRBV5-6 and TRBJ1-4 gives the whole variable domain DAGVTQSPTHLIKTRGQQVTLRCSPKSGHDTVSWYQQALGQGPQFIFQYYEEEERQRGNFPDRFSGHQFPNYSSELNVNALLLGDSALYLCASSFGLGADEKLFFGSGTQLSVL.

The chain is built from TRBV19 and TRBJ1-2; 10 positions agree with TRBD1. The length of the CDR3 is 14 residues. The J segment lost 7 bases and the V segment lost 5 bases, leaving 7 bases of the junction unmatched. Germline CDR1 LNHDA, CDR2 SQIVND (reference sequence). CDR3 sequence reads: CASSPPGQGPGYTF. The CDR3 nucleotides are TGTGCCAGTAGTCCCCCGGGACAGGGGCCTGGCTACACCTTC.

This clone was counted ten times or more. The chain employs TRBV19 and TRBJ2-1; D is possibly TRBD1 (6 bases). Per germline, CDR1 LNHDA and CDR2 SQIVND (reference sequence). With 2 bases removed from V and 0 bases from J, the gap between germline ends came to 14 bases. The CDR3 has 17 amino acids. The CDR3 coding sequence is TGTGCCAGTAGTATACGCAGGGGATTGAGCTCCTACAATGAGCAGTTCTTC. It yields the protein CASSIRRGLSSYNEQFF.

Concerning this clone itself: This may stem from a read error, because a much larger clone lies one nucleotide away. The sample holds other DNA sequences that translate to the same CDR3. The chain carries TRBV7-9 and TRBJ1-4; no clear D gene. V gave up 2 bases and J gave up 0 bases, with 4 bases separating them. Germline CDR1 reads SEHNR; CDR2 reads FQNEAQ (reference sequence). The CDR3 totals 14 residues. In DNA, the CDR3 is TGTGCCAGCAGCTTACGAGCAACTAATGAAAAACTGTTTTTT. This translates into CASSLRATNEKLFF.

Only one count was recorded for this clone. The V gene is TRBV7-2, the J gene TRBJ2-7, with TRBD2 matching over 10 bases. The CDR3 extends over 14 amino acids. V was clipped by 7 bases and J by 9 bases; unmatched bases: 12. Per germline, CDR1 SGHTA and CDR2 FQGNSA. Written as DNA, the CDR3 is TGTGCCAGCACTGACGTCCTAGCGGGAGCGGGGCAGTACTTC. It yields the protein CASTDVLAGAGQYF.

This clone has a handful of counts. The J gene is TRBJ1-2, the V gene TRBV9; 11 nucleotides agree with TRBD1. V shed 0 bases, J shed 4 bases, and the junction held 11 bases outside the gene matches. This CDR3 region has 18 residues. Germline CDR1 SGDLS, CDR2 YYNGEE. In nucleotides, the CDR3 is TGTGCCAGCAGCGTAGCTGGACCGGGACAGGGGGTCGGCTATGGCTACACCTTC. Amino acids: CASSVAGPGQGVGYGYTF.

This rearrangement joins TRBV19 to TRBJ2-1; 9 positions agree with TRBD1. Germline CDR1 LNHDA, CDR2 SQIVND (reference sequence). This CDR3 is 15 amino acids long. V dropped 3 bases and J dropped 7; count of bases not matched to a gene: 7. CDR3 sequence reads: CASSILRDRDNEQFF. The CDR3 nucleotides are TGTGCCAGTAGTATCCTCCGGGACAGGGATAATGAGCAGTTCTTC.

The chain uses TRBV4-3 and TRBJ1-1; TRBD1 aligns across 7 bases. The CDR3 has 16 amino acids. Looked up from germline, CDR1 is LGHNA and CDR2 is YSLEER. Trimming cost V 2 bases and J 0 bases; bases outside gene matches: 6. The CDR3 sequence: CASSQTWDSLNTEAFF. DNA of the CDR3: TGCGCCAGCAGCCAAACTTGGGACAGCCTGAACACTGAAGCTTTCTTT.

The chain combines TRBV18 with TRBJ1-2, with D tentatively TRBD1 (6 bases). Germline CDR1 and CDR2: KGHSH and LQKENI. The CDR3 length is 13 residues. V lost 3 bases to trimming and J lost 4 bases, with 9 bases between them. CDR3 region: CASSPGGPYGYTF. CDR3 DNA sequence: TGTGCCAGCTCACCCGGGGGGCCCTATGGCTACACCTTC.

The chain has TRBV28 and TRBJ1-2; the match to TRBD1 covers 7 bases. Germline V gene data show CDR1 as MDHEN and CDR2 as SYDVKM. Unmatched junction bases numbered 12, after V lost 5 bases and J lost 0 bases. This CDR3 has 17 amino acids. CDR3 region: CASSLGGQLVPNYGYTF. The CDR3 nucleotides read TGTGCCAGCAGTCTGGGGGGACAGCTCGTTCCTAACTATGGCTACACCTTC.

This chain connects TRBV7-2 to TRBJ1-4; TRBD1 agrees at 10 bases. CDR1 and CDR2 from the germline V gene are SGHTA and FQGNSA. The J segment lost 2 bases and the V segment lost 5 bases, leaving 11 bases of the junction unmatched. The CDR3 sequence is 18 residues long. DNA for the CDR3: TGTGCCAGCAGCAAACGGGGGACAGGGGTTGGGACTAATGAAAAACTGTTTTTT. This gives the protein CASSKRGTGVGTNEKLFF.

The chain uses TRBV28 and TRBJ1-6, with 7 bases lining up with TRBD1. V shed 7 bases and J 4 bases; nucleotides not matched to a gene: 10. Germline assignment: CDR1 MDHEN and CDR2 SYDVKM. This CDR3 is built from 16 residues. The CDR3 bases are TGTGCCAGCAACCTACAGGGGCGCGGGTATAATTCACCCCTCCACTTT. This sequence encodes CASNLQGRGYNSPLHF.

The chain combines TRBV4-3 with TRBJ2-1; TRBD2 matches at 9 bases. CDR3 length: 15 residues. Per germline, CDR1 LGHNA and CDR2 YSLEER. Trimming cost V 0 bases and J 9 bases; bases outside gene matches: 6. CDR3 DNA sequence: TGCGCCAGCAGCCAAGATTGGGGCGGGGGGGGTGAGCAGTTCTTC. Its translation is CASSQDWGGGGEQFF.

The V gene is TRBV11-2, the J gene TRBJ2-7; 7 nucleotides match TRBD2. The CDR3 totals 13 residues. Germline-derived CDR1 and CDR2 are SGHAT and FQNNGV. V lost 1 base and J lost 6; bases outside the gene matches: 3. CDR3 sequence: CASSLGREVEQYF. The CDR3 DNA is TGTGCCAGCAGCTTAGGCCGGGAGGTCGAGCAGTACTTC.

This sequence joins TRBV5-6 and TRBJ1-1; no firm D call. With 3 bases removed from V and 3 bases from J, the gap between germline ends came to 12 bases. CDR3 length: 14 residues. The germline V gene has CDR1 SGHDT and CDR2 YYEEEE. DNA for the CDR3: TGTGCCAGCAGCTCTGCCTTGCGGGACACTGAAGCTTTCTTT. Translation: CASSSALRDTEAFF.

The CDR3 sequence: CASSNGGTANTEAFF. In DNA form, the CDR3 reads TGTGCCAGTAGTAACGGAGGGACAGCGAACACTGAAGCTTTCTTT. This chain connects TRBV19 to TRBJ1-1; TRBD1 matches 7 bases. J lost 1 base, V lost 4 bases, and 6 bases had no gene match. Germline assignment: CDR1 LNHDA and CDR2 SQIVND (reference sequence). This CDR3 spans 15 amino acids.

The chain is built from TRBV28 and TRBJ2-3, with TRBD1 matching over 7 bases. The CDR3 covers 17 residues. V dropped 3 bases and J dropped 0; count of bases not matched to a gene: 9. The germline V gene encodes CDR1 MDHEN and CDR2 SYDVKM. The CDR3, as DNA: TGTGCCAGCAGTTTGCCCCACAGGGGAACTAGCACAGATACGCAGTATTTT. This translates into CASSLPHRGTSTDTQYF.

This clone has just one count. The chain employs TRBV5-1 and TRBJ2-7, with D possibly TRBD1 on 6 matching bases. V shed 4 bases and J shed 2 bases, with 7 bases lying between them. From germline, CDR1 is SGHRS and CDR2 YFSETQ. The CDR3 sequence is 12 residues long. In DNA form, the CDR3 reads TGCGCCAGCAGCGGGACAACCTACGAGCAGTACTTC. This translates into CASSGTTYEQYF.

V and J are TRBV6-1 and TRBJ2-7; 10 positions agree with TRBD2. This CDR3 spans 13 amino acids. CDR1 MNHNS and CDR2 SASEGT come from the germline V gene. The ends lost 2 bases at V and 7 bases at J; junction bases unmatched: 2. The CDR3 coding sequence is TGTGCCAGCAGTGAATCGGGACTAGCGGAGCAGTACTTC. Translating gives CASSESGLAEQYF.

CDR3 loop: CASSPRVEGALPGNTIYF. CDR3 DNA sequence: TGTGCCAGCTCACCACGTGTTGAGGGGGCCCTACCCGGAAACACCATATATTTT. This chain links TRBV18 with TRBJ1-3; 7 nucleotides line up with TRBD1. The trim removed 1 base at V and 4 bases at J, leaving 13 bases unmatched. CDR1 is KGHSH and CDR2 is LQKENI in the germline V gene. The CDR3 is 18 residues long.

V usage is TRBV7-9 and J usage is TRBJ2-5; TRBD1 agrees at 9 bases. The CDR3 loop spans 15 amino acids. Germline assignment: CDR1 SEHNR and CDR2 FQNEAQ (reference sequence). V was clipped by 5 bases and J by 5 bases; unmatched bases: 9. CDR3 in DNA: TGTGCCAGCAGCGCTCCGGGACAGGGTCGCGAGACCCAGTACTTC. It translates to CASSAPGQGRETQYF.